A selection of T cell receptor beta chains follows, all from one sample in a study of T-cell memory formation after mild COVID-19. TCRdb re-analysed the 5' RACE reads in MiXCR, keeping a single row per CDR3 protein. The sample lists under 600,000 distinct CDR3 sequences, about 22% occurring once. Sequencing was done on a sample of PBMCs or a T cell subset sorted from them (not recorded which). The receptors stem from an adult woman who had mild COVID-19 (a few samples of this study predate the infection). Cell type and time point are not known. CDR3s include the opening cysteine and the closing phenylalanine or tryptophan. Fields, in order: V gene, J gene, D gene, clone size, CDR3 DNA, CDR3 protein. D genes are given only for firm matches. Clone sizes are given selectively: once, few, many, or a class where the clone is expanded.

V gene: TRBV6-2/TRBV6-3
J gene: TRBJ1-1
D gene: NA
clone size: NA
CDR3 DNA: TGTGCCAGCAGTTATACGCCGACAGTGAACACTGAAGCTTTCTTT
CDR3 protein: CASSYTPTVNTEAFF

V gene: TRBV20-1
J gene: TRBJ2-1
D gene: TRBD2
clone size: many
CDR3 DNA: TGCAGTGCCACGACTAGCGGGAGGAAAGGGGGCAAATACAATGAGCAGTTCTTC
CDR3 protein: CSATTSGRKGGKYNEQFF

V gene: TRBV15
J gene: TRBJ1-1
D gene: NA
clone size: many
CDR3 DNA: TGTGCCACCAGCAGAGATTGGGGGGGCACTGAAGCTTTCTTT
CDR3 protein: CATSRDWGGTEAFF

V gene: TRBV24-1
J gene: TRBJ2-5
D gene: NA
clone size: few
CDR3 DNA: TGTGCCACCAGTGAGCCAACGCGGGTTGGAGAGACCCAGTACTTC
CDR3 protein: CATSEPTRVGETQYF

V gene: TRBV7-6
J gene: TRBJ2-3
D gene: TRBD1
clone size: NA
CDR3 DNA: TGTGCCAGCGGCTTAGTGGGGACAGGGACAGATACGCAGTATTTT
CDR3 protein: CASGLVGTGTDTQYF

V gene: TRBV12-3/TRBV12-4
J gene: TRBJ2-3
D gene: NA
clone size: NA
CDR3 DNA: TGTGCCAGCAGGTTCCGAGGGGGGACAGATACGCAGTATTTT
CDR3 protein: CASRFRGGTDTQYF

V gene: TRBV7-9
J gene: TRBJ1-3
D gene: NA
clone size: few
CDR3 DNA: TGTGCCAGCAGCGCCGTACTAATCAGGGGTGGAAACACCATATATTTT
CDR3 protein: CASSAVLIRGGNTIYF

V gene: TRBV30
J gene: TRBJ1-5
D gene: NA
clone size: NA
CDR3 DNA: TGTGCCTGGAGTGTACGGGGGGCGTTTCGGAATCAGCCCCAGCATTTT
CDR3 protein: CAWSVRGAFRNQPQHF

V gene: TRBV7-9
J gene: TRBJ2-7
D gene: NA
clone size: many
CDR3 DNA: TGTGCCAGCAGAGCTGACAGCTACGAGCAGTACTTC
CDR3 protein: CASRADSYEQYF

V gene: TRBV24-1
J gene: TRBJ2-1
D gene: NA
clone size: few
CDR3 DNA: TGTGCCACCAGTGCCGCGGCTGCTTCCAATGAGCAGTTCTTC
CDR3 protein: CATSAAAASNEQFF

V gene: TRBV12-3/TRBV12-4
J gene: TRBJ1-4
D gene: TRBD1
clone size: NA
CDR3 DNA: TGTGCCAGCAGTTCGCCCGCGACAGGGCCCGGAGGAAAACTGTTTTTT
CDR3 protein: CASSSPATGPGGKLFF

V gene: TRBV14
J gene: TRBJ2-7
D gene: NA
clone size: NA
CDR3 DNA: TGTGCCAGCAGCCAGGTTCGGGCCAACGAGCAGTACTTC
CDR3 protein: CASSQVRANEQYF

V gene: TRBV7-9
J gene: TRBJ1-5
D gene: NA
clone size: NA
CDR3 DNA: TGTGCCAGCAACCCCATGGTTGCGGGTGGCCCCAATCAGCCCCAGCATTTT
CDR3 protein: CASNPMVAGGPNQPQHF

V gene: TRBV6-5
J gene: TRBJ1-3
D gene: NA
clone size: NA
CDR3 DNA: TGTGCCAGCAGTTACTCTAGGGGCTCTGGAAACACCATATATTTT
CDR3 protein: CASSYSRGSGNTIYF

V gene: TRBV5-1
J gene: TRBJ1-1
D gene: NA
clone size: NA
CDR3 DNA: TGCGCCAGCAGCCAAAGTCCGGGACAAAACACTGAAGCTTTCTTT
CDR3 protein: CASSQSPGQNTEAFF

V gene: TRBV2
J gene: TRBJ2-7
D gene: TRBD1
clone size: few
CDR3 DNA: TGTGCCAGCAGTGAAAAGGGGACAGGGGGCCACGAGCAGTACTTC
CDR3 protein: CASSEKGTGGHEQYF

V gene: TRBV29-1
J gene: TRBJ2-1
D gene: TRBD1
clone size: NA
CDR3 DNA: TGCAGCGTTGAAGTAATCGGAGGACAGGGCAACAATGAGCAGTTCTTC
CDR3 protein: CSVEVIGGQGNNEQFF

V gene: TRBV30
J gene: TRBJ2-7
D gene: NA
clone size: NA
CDR3 DNA: TGTGCCTGGAGTGTATTGGGGCGCGAGCAGTACTTC
CDR3 protein: CAWSVLGREQYF

V gene: TRBV12-3/TRBV12-4
J gene: TRBJ1-2
D gene: TRBD1
clone size: NA
CDR3 DNA: TGTGCCAGCAGGACAGGGGGCGCAGGCTACACCTTC
CDR3 protein: CASRTGGAGYTF

V gene: TRBV13
J gene: TRBJ2-1
D gene: TRBD2
clone size: few
CDR3 DNA: TGTGCCAGCAGCTCGGTAGCGGGAGGGCCTTTCTTC
CDR3 protein: CASSSVAGGPFF

V gene: TRBV5-1
J gene: TRBJ2-7
D gene: TRBD1
clone size: few
CDR3 DNA: TGCGCCAGCAGCTTGGAAGGGGGACAGGGGGCTAGTGAGCAGTACTTC
CDR3 protein: CASSLEGGQGASEQYF

V gene: TRBV7-3
J gene: TRBJ1-1
D gene: NA
clone size: many
CDR3 DNA: TGTGCCAGCAGCTTAAGGCAGGGTGAAGCTTTCTTT
CDR3 protein: CASSLRQGEAFF

V gene: TRBV11-2
J gene: TRBJ2-3
D gene: NA
clone size: many
CDR3 DNA: TGTGCCAGCAGCTTATTCCGTGGCGGGGCAAGCACAGATACGCAGTATTTT
CDR3 protein: CASSLFRGGASTDTQYF

V gene: TRBV19
J gene: TRBJ1-5
D gene: NA
clone size: NA
CDR3 DNA: TGTGCCAGTACCACGACCGCCTCGGAGCCCCAGCATTTT
CDR3 protein: CASTTTASEPQHF

V gene: TRBV25-1
J gene: TRBJ1-2
D gene: TRBD1
clone size: NA
CDR3 DNA: TGTGCCAGCAGTGGCAGGGACAGAAACCTTAACTATGGCTACACCTTC
CDR3 protein: CASSGRDRNLNYGYTF

V gene: TRBV7-2
J gene: TRBJ2-1
D gene: NA
clone size: many
CDR3 DNA: TGTGCCAGCAGCTCATCGCCGGGGGAGCAGTTCTTC
CDR3 protein: CASSSSPGEQFF

V gene: TRBV12-3/TRBV12-4
J gene: TRBJ2-5
D gene: TRBD2
clone size: NA
CDR3 DNA: TGTGCCAGCAGGATTTCGCTAGCGGGAGTTGAGACCCAGTACTTC
CDR3 protein: CASRISLAGVETQYF

V gene: TRBV3-1
J gene: TRBJ1-2
D gene: NA
clone size: NA
CDR3 DNA: TGTGCCAGCAGCCAAGATGTCCAAGATAGCGGCTACACCTTC
CDR3 protein: CASSQDVQDSGYTF

V gene: TRBV5-1
J gene: TRBJ2-1
D gene: TRBD2
clone size: few
CDR3 DNA: TGCGCCAGCAGCTCCACTAGCGGGGGGGCCATGGATGAGCAGTTCTTC
CDR3 protein: CASSSTSGGAMDEQFF

V gene: TRBV11-2
J gene: TRBJ1-2
D gene: NA
clone size: NA
CDR3 DNA: TGTGCCAGCAGCCCCACAGGGACAACGAACTATGGCTACACCTTC
CDR3 protein: CASSPTGTTNYGYTF

V gene: TRBV20-1
J gene: TRBJ1-1
D gene: NA
clone size: few
CDR3 DNA: TGCAGTGCTAGAGGTATGGATGAACGGATGAACACTGAAGCTTTCTTT
CDR3 protein: CSARGMDERMNTEAFF

V gene: TRBV19
J gene: TRBJ1-2
D gene: TRBD1
clone size: few
CDR3 DNA: TGTGCCAGTAGTCCGGGACAGAAGATACATTTCTATGGCTACACCTTC
CDR3 protein: CASSPGQKIHFYGYTF

V gene: TRBV9
J gene: TRBJ2-7
D gene: NA
clone size: NA
CDR3 DNA: TGTGCCAGCAGCGTAGCGGCCCGGGGCTACGAGCAGTACTTC
CDR3 protein: CASSVAARGYEQYF

V gene: TRBV5-1
J gene: TRBJ2-5
D gene: TRBD2
clone size: NA
CDR3 DNA: TGCGCCAGCAGCTTGGTGTCCCTAGCGGGGATACAAGAGACCCAGTACTTC
CDR3 protein: CASSLVSLAGIQETQYF

V gene: TRBV9
J gene: TRBJ2-7
D gene: TRBD1
clone size: few
CDR3 DNA: TGTGCCAGCAGCCCCGGGACAGTGTCTATGAGCGAGCAGTACTTC
CDR3 protein: CASSPGTVSMSEQYF

V gene: TRBV27
J gene: TRBJ2-1
D gene: TRBD1
clone size: NA
CDR3 DNA: TGTGCCAGCAGTCGCGCGACAGGGGCCAATGAGCAGTTCTTC
CDR3 protein: CASSRATGANEQFF

V gene: TRBV15
J gene: TRBJ2-1
D gene: NA
clone size: NA
CDR3 DNA: TGTGCCACCAGCAGATATCCTCGCTCCTACAATGAGCAGTTCTTC
CDR3 protein: CATSRYPRSYNEQFF